These T cell receptor beta chains were read from a single sample in a study of T cell responses to AZD1222 COVID-19 vaccine. Clones were read by immunoSEQ multiplex PCR, and TCRdb kept only the in-frame ones, dropping some. The sample lists 110,000 or so clones; around 87% were seen once. The sequences come from peripheral blood, collected 28 days after the second AZD1222 dose. These receptor sequences come from an adult who received the AZD1222 COVID-19 vaccine. The CDR3 runs from the conserved cysteine through the conserved F or W. D genes are given only for firm matches.

V: TRBV7-9; D: -; J: TRBJ1-4; DNA: TGTGCCAGCAGCTTATCCTATCGTGAAAAACTGTTTTTT; CDR3: CASSLSYREKLFF
V: TRBV13; D: TRBD1; J: TRBJ2-7; DNA: TGTGCCAGCAGCCTAGGACAGGATTTCGGGGAGCAGTACTTC; CDR3: CASSLGQDFGEQYF
V: TRBV7-3; D: -; J: TRBJ2-7; DNA: TGTGCCAGCAGCTTAAAATCAGGGCCCTACGAGCAGTACTTC; CDR3: CASSLKSGPYEQYF
V: TRBV24-1; D: -; J: TRBJ2-2; DNA: TGTGCCACCAGTGACGGAGACAGCAACACCGGGGAGCTGTTTTTT; CDR3: CATSDGDSNTGELFF
V: TRBV6-2/TRBV6-3; D: -; J: TRBJ1-3; DNA: TGTGCCAGCAGTTACGGCGGTACTGGAAACACCATATATTTT; CDR3: CASSYGGTGNTIYF
V: TRBV18; D: -; J: TRBJ1-2; DNA: TGTGCCAGCTCAACGGGTAACTATGGCTACACCTTC; CDR3: CASSTGNYGYTF
V: TRBV4-3; D: -; J: TRBJ1-3; DNA: TGCGCCAGCAGCCAAAACATGCTGGGGAACACCATATATTTT; CDR3: CASSQNMLGNTIYF
V: TRBV7-9; D: TRBD1; J: TRBJ2-5; DNA: TGTGCCAGCAGTAAGACAGGGGTCCAAGAGACCCAGTACTTC; CDR3: CASSKTGVQETQYF
V: TRBV28; D: TRBD2; J: TRBJ2-4; DNA: TGTGCCAGCAGTTGGACTAGCGGGACAAACATTCAGTACTTC; CDR3: CASSWTSGTNIQYF
V: TRBV7-3; D: TRBD1; J: TRBJ1-1; DNA: TGTGCCAGCAGCCCCGACAGGGGGTTCTCTGAAGCTTTCTTT; CDR3: CASSPDRGFSEAFF
V: TRBV28; D: TRBD1; J: TRBJ2-5; DNA: TGTGCCAGCAGTCAGACAGGGGGAGGAGAAGAGACCCAGTACTTC; CDR3: CASSQTGGGEETQYF
V: TRBV5-1; D: TRBD1; J: TRBJ1-4; DNA: TGCGCCAGCAGCTTGTCCCCCCGGACAGGGCGGGAAGAAAAACTGTTTTTT; CDR3: CASSLSPRTGREEKLFF
V: TRBV7-9; D: -; J: TRBJ1-2; DNA: TGTGCCAGCAGCTTAGGGCGGGGAAGCTATGGCTACACCTTC; CDR3: CASSLGRGSYGYTF
V: TRBV2; D: TRBD1; J: TRBJ2-7; DNA: TGTGCCAGCAGTGAAGCCTACAGGGGGTGGGAGCAGTACTTC; CDR3: CASSEAYRGWEQYF
V: TRBV19; D: TRBD1; J: TRBJ1-6; DNA: TGTGCCAGTAGTTTTTTCCCCCTCTCTCAGGGGGCGTTACTCCACTTT; CDR3: CASSFFPLSQGALLHF
V: TRBV19; D: TRBD2; J: TRBJ2-2; DNA: TGTGCCAGTAAGGGGACTAGCGGGATCACCGGGGAGCTGTTTTTT; CDR3: CASKGTSGITGELFF